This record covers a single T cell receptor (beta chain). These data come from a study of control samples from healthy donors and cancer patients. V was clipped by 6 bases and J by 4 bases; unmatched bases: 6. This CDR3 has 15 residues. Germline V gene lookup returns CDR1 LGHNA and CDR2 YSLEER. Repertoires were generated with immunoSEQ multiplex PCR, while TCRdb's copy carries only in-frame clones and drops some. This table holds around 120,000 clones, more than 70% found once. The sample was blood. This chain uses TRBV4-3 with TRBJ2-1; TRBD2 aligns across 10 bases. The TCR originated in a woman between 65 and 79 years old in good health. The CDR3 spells CASRVSSGGYNEQFF. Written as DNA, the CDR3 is TGCGCCAGCAGGGTCTCTAGCGGGGGATACAATGAGCAGTTCTTC.